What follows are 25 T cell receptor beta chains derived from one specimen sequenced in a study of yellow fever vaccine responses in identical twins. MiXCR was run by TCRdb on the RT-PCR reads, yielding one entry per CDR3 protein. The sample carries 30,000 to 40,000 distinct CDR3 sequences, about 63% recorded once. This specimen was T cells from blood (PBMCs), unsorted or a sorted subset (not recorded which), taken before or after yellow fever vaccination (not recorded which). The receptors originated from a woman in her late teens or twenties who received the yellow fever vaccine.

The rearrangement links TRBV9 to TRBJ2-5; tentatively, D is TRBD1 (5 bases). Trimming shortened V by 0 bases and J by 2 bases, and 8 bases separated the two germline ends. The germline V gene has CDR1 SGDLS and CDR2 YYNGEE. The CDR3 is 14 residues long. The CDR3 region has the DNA TGTGCCAGCAGCGTAGGTGACAGACAAGAGACCCAGTACTTC. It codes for CASSVGDRQETQYF.

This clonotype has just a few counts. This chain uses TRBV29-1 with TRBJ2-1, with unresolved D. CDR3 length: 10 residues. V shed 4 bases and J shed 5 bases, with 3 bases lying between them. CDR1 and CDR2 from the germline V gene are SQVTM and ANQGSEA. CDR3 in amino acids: CSVAHNEQFF. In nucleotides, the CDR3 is TGCAGCGTTGCCCACAATGAGCAGTTCTTC.

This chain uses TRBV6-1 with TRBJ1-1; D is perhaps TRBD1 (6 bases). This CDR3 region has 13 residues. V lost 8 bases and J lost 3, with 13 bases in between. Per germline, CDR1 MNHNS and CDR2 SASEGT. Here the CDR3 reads CASHRAADTEAFF. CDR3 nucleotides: TGTGCCAGCCACAGGGCCGCGGACACTGAAGCTTTCTTT.

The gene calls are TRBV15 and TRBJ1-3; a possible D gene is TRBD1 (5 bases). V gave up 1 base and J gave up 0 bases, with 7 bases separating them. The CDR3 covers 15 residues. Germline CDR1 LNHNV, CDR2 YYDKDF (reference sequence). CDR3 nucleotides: TGTGCCACCAGCAGAGCAGGGATCTCTGGAAACACCATATATTTT. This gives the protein CATSRAGISGNTIYF.

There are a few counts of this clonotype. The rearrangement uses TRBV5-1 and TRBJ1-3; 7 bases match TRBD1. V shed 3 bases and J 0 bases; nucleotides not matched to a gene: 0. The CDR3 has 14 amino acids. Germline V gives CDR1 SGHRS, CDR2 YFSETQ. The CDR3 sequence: CASSWDSSGNTIYF. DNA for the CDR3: TGCGCCAGCAGCTGGGACAGCTCTGGAAACACCATATATTTT.

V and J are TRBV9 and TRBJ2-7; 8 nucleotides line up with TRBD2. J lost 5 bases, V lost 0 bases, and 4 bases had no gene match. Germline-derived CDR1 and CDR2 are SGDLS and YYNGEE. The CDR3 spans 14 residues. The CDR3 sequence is CASSVVAGLDEQYF. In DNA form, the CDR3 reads TGTGCCAGCAGCGTAGTAGCGGGACTCGACGAGCAGTACTTC. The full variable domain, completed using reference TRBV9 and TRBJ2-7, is DSGVTQTPKHLITATGQRVTLRCSPRSGDLSVYWYQQSLDQGLQFLIQYYNGEERAKGNILERFSAQQFPDLHSELNLSSLELGDSALYFCASSVVAGLDEQYFGPGTRLTVT.

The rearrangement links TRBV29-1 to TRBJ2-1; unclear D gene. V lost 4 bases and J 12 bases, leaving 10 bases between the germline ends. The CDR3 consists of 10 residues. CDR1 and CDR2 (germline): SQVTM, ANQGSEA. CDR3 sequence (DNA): TGCAGCGTTGCGGTGGTAGGGCAGTTCTTC. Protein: CSVAVVGQFF.

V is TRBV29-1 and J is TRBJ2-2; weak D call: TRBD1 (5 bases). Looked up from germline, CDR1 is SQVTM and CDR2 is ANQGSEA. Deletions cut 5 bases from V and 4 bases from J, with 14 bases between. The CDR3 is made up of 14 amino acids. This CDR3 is CSVSHRTSTGELFF. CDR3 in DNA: TGCAGCGTTTCTCACCGGACATCCACCGGGGAGCTGTTTTTT.

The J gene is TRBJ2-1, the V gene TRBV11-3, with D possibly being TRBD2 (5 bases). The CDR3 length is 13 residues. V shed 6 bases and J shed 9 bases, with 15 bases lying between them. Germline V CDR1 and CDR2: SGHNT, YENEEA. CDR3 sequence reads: CASSSPTRGEQFF. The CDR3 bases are TGTGCCAGCAGTTCCCCTACTAGAGGTGAGCAGTTCTTC. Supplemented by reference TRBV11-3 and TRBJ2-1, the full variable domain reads EAGVVQSPRYKIIEKKQPVAFWCNPISGHNTLYWYLQNLGQGPELLIRYENEEAVDDSQLPKDRFSAERLKGVDSTLKIQPAELGDSAVYLCASSSPTRGEQFFGPGTRLTVL.

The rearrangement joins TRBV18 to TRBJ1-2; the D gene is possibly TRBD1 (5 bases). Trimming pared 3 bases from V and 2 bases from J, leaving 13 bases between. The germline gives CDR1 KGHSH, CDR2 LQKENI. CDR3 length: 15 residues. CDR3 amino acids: CASSPQGEPNYGYTF. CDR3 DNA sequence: TGTGCCAGCTCACCTCAGGGAGAACCGAACTATGGCTACACCTTC. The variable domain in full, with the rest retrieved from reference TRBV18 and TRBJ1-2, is NAGVMQNPRHLVRRRGQEARLRCSPMKGHSHVYWYRQLPEEGLKFMVYLQKENIIDESGMPKERFSAEFPKEGPSILRIQQVVRGDSAAYFCASSPQGEPNYGYTFGSGTRLTVV.

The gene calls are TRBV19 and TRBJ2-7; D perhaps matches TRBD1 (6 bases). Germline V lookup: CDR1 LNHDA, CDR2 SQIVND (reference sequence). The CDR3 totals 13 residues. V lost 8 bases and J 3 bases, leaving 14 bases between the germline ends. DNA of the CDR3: TGTGCCAGTGCTCGGGACAATTACTACGAGCAGTACTTC. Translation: CASARDNYYEQYF.

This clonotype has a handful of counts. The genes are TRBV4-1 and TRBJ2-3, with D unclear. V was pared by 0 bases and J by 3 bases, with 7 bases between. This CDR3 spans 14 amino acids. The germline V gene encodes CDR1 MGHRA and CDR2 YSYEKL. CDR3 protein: CASSQDHPTDTQYF. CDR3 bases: TGCGCCAGCAGCCAAGACCACCCAACAGATACGCAGTATTTT.

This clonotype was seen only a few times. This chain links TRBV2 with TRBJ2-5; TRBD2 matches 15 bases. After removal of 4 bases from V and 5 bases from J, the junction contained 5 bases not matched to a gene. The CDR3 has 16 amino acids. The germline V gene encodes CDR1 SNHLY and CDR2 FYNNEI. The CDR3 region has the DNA TGTGCCAGCAGTGCCGGGACTAGCGGGGGGAAGGAGACCCAGTACTTC. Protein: CASSAGTSGGKETQYF.

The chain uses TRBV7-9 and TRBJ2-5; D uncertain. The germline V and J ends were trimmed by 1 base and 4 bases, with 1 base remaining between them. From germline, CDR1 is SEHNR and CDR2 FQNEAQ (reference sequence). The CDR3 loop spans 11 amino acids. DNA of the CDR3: TGTGCCAGCAGCTTAGTAGAGACCCAGTACTTC. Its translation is CASSLVETQYF.

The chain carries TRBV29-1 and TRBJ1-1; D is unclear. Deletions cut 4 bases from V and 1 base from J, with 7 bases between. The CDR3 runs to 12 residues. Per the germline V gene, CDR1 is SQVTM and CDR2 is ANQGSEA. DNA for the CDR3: TGCAGCGTTGTGGGCTGGAACACTGAAGCTTTCTTT. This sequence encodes CSVVGWNTEAFF.

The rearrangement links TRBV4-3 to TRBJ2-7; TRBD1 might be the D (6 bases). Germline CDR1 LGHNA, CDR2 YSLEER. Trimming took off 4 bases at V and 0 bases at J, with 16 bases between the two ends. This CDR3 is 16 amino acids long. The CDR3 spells CASSPPSTGASYEQYF. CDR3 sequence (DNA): TGCGCCAGCAGCCCCCCTTCGACAGGTGCCTCCTACGAGCAGTACTTC.

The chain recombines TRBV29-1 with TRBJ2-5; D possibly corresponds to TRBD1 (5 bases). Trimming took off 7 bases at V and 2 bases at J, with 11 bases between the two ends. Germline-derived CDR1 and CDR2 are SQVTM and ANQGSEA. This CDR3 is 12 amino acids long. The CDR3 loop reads CSASTGQETQYF. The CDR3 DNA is TGCAGCGCATCAACAGGACAAGAGACCCAGTACTTC.

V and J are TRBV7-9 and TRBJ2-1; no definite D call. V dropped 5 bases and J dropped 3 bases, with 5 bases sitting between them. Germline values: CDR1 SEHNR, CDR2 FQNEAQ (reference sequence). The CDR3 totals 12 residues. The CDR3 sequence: CASSPVYNEQFF. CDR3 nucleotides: TGTGCCAGCAGCCCCGTCTACAATGAGCAGTTCTTC.

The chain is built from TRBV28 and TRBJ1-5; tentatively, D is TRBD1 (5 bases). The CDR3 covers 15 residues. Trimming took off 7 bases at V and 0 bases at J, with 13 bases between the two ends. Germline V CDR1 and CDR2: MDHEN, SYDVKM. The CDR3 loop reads CASKWQGASNQPQHF. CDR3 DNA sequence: TGTGCCAGCAAGTGGCAGGGAGCTAGCAATCAGCCCCAGCATTTT. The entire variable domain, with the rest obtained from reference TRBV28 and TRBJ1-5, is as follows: DVKVTQSSRYLVKRTGEKVFLECVQDMDHENMFWYRQDPGLGLRLIYFSYDVKMKEKGDIPEGYSVSREKKERFSLILESASTNQTSMYLCASKWQGASNQPQHFGDGTRLSIL.

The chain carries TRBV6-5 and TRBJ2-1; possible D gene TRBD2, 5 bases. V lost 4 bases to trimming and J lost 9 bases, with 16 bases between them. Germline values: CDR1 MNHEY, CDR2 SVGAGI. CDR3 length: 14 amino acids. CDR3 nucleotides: TGTGCCAGCAGTTCCAACTCACTAGATCGTGAGCAGTTCTTC. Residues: CASSSNSLDREQFF.

CDR3 DNA: TGTGCCAGCAGGAGCAATCAGCCCCAGCATTTT. It translates to CASRSNQPQHF. The chain couples TRBV28 to TRBJ1-5; unclear D gene. Germline-derived CDR1 and CDR2 are MDHEN and SYDVKM. V shed 6 bases and J shed 1 base, with 1 base lying between them. The CDR3 sequence is 11 residues long. Filled out from reference TRBV28 and TRBJ1-5, the complete variable domain reads DVKVTQSSRYLVKRTGEKVFLECVQDMDHENMFWYRQDPGLGLRLIYFSYDVKMKEKGDIPEGYSVSREKKERFSLILESASTNQTSMYLCASRSNQPQHFGDGTRLSIL.

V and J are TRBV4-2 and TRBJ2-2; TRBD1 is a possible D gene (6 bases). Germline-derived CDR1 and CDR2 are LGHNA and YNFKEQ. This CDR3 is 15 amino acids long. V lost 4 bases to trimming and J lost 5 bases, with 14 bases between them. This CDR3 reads CASSPQGHTTGELFF. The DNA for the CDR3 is TGTGCCAGCAGCCCCCAGGGACATACTACCGGGGAGCTGTTTTTT.

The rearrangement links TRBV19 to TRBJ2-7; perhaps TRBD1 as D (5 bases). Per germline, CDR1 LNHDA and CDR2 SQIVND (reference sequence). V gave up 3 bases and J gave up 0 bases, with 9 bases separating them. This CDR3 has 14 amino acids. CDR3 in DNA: TGTGCCAGTAGTATCCAGGGTCCCTCCTACGAGCAGTACTTC. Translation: CASSIQGPSYEQYF.

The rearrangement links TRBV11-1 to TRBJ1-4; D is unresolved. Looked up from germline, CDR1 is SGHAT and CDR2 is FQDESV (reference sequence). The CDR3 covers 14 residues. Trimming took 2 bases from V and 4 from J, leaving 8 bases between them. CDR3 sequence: CASSLSSLNEKLFF. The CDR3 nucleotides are TGTGCCAGCAGCTTAAGCAGCCTTAATGAAAAACTGTTTTTT.

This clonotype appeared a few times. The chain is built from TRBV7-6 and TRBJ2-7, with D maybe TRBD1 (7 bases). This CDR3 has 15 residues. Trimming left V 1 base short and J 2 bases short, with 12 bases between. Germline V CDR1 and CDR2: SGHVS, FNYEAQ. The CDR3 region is CASSLGQGGTYEQYF. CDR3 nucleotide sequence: TGTGCCAGCAGCTTAGGTCAGGGGGGTACCTACGAGCAGTACTTC.